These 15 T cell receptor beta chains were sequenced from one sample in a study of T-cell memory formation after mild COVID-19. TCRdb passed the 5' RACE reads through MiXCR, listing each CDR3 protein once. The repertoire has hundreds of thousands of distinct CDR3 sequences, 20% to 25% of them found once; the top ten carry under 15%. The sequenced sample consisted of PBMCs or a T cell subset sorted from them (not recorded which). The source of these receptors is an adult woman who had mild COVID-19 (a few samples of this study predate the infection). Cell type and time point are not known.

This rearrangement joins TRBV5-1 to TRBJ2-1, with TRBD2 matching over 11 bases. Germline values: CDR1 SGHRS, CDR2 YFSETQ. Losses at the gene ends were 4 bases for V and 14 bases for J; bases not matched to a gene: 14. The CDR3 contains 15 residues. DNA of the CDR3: TGCGCCAGCAGCCTTTGGACAATAGCGGGAGGGGAAAAGTTCTTC. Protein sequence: CASSLWTIAGGEKFF.

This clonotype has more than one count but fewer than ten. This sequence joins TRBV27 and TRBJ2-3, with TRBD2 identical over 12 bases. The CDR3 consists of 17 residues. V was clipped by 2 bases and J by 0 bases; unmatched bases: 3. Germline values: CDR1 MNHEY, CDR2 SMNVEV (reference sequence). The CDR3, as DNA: TGTGCCAGCAGTTTAGAAGGACTAGCGGGGAGCACAGATACGCAGTATTTT. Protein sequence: CASSLEGLAGSTDTQYF.

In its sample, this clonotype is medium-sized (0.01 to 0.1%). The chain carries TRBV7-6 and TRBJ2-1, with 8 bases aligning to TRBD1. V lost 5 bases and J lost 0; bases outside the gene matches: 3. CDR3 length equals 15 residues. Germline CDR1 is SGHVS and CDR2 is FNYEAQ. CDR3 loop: CASSVGQVSYNEQFF. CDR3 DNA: TGTGCCAGCAGCGTGGGACAGGTCTCCTACAATGAGCAGTTCTTC. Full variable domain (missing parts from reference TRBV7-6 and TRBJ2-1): GAGVSQSPRYKVTKRGQDVALRCDPISGHVSLYWYRQALGQGPEFLTYFNYEAQQDKSGLPNDRFSAERPEGSISTLTIQRTEQRDSAMYRCASSVGQVSYNEQFFGPGTRLTVL.

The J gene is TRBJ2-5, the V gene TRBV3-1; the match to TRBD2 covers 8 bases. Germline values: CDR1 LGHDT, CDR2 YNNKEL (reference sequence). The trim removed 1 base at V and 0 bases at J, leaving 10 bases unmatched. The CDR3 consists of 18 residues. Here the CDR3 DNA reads TGTGCCAGCAGCCAAGCGGGACTAGGGGGACCATACCAAGAGACCCAGTACTTC. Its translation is CASSQAGLGGPYQETQYF.

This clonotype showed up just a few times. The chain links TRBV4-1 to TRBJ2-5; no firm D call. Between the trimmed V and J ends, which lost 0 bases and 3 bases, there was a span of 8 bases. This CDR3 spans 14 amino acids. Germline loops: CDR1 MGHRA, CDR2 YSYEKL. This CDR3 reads CASSQESAEETQYF. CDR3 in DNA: TGCGCCAGCAGCCAAGAGAGTGCGGAAGAGACCCAGTACTTC.

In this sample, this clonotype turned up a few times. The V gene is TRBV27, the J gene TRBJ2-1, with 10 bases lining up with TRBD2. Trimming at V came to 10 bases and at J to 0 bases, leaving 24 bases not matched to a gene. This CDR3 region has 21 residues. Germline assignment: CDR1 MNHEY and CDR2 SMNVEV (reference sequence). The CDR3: CAILGDRPGLANTSSYNEQFF. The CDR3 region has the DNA TGTGCCATCCTTGGGGACCGACCGGGACTAGCGAATACTAGCTCCTACAATGAGCAGTTCTTC.

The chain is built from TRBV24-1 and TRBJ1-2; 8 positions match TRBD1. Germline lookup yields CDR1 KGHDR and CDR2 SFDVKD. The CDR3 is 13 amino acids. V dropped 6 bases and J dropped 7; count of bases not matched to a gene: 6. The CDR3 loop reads CATSSQGERGYTF. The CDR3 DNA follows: TGTGCCACCAGTTCACAGGGGGAACGTGGCTACACCTTC.

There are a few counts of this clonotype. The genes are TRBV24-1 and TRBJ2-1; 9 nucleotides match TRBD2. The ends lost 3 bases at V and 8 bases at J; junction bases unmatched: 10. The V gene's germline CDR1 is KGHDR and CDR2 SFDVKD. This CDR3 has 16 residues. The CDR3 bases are TGTGCCACCAGTGATCCGGCCGCGGGAGGGAACGATGAGCAGTTCTTC. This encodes CATSDPAAGGNDEQFF.

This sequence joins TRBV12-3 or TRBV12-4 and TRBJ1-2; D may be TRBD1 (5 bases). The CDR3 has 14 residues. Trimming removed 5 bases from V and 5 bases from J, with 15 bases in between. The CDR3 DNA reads TGTGCCAGCAGTAACCACCAGGGATTTTATGGCTACACCTTC. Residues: CASSNHQGFYGYTF.

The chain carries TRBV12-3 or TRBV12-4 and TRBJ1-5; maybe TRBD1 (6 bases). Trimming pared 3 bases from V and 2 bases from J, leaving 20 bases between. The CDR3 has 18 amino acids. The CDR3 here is CASSFRGGGARGNQPQHF. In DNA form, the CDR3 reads TGTGCCAGCAGTTTCAGAGGAGGGGGGGCGCGGGGCAATCAGCCCCAGCATTTT.

CDR3 loop: CSARRQGGPSTDTQYF. In nucleotides, the CDR3 is TGCAGTGCTAGGAGACAGGGGGGGCCTAGCACAGATACGCAGTATTTT. The J gene is TRBJ2-3, the V gene TRBV20-1, with 9 bases that match TRBD1. The J segment lost 0 bases and the V segment lost 3 bases, leaving 7 bases of the junction unmatched. The CDR3 length is 16 residues. From germline, CDR1 is DFQATT and CDR2 SNEGSKA (reference sequence).

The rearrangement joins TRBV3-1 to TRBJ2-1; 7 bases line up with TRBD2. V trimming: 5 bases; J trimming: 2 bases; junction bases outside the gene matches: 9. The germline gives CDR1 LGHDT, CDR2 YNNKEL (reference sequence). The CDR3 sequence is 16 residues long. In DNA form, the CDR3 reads TGTGCCAGCAGCGCGACCGGGAGCGGGACCTACAATGAGCAGTTCTTC. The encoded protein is CASSATGSGTYNEQFF.

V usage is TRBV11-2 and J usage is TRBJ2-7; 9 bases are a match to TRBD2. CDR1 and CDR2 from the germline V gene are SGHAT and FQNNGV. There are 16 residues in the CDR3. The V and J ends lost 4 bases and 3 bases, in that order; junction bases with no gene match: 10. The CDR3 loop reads CASSWGGSGSLYEQYF. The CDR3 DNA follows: TGTGCCAGCAGCTGGGGGGGTAGCGGGAGCCTCTACGAGCAGTACTTC.

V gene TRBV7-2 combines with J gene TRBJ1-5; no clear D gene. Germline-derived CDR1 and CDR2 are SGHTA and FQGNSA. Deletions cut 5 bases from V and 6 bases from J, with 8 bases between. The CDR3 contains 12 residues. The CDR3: CASSRWTQPQHF. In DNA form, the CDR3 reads TGTGCCAGCAGCCGGTGGACTCAGCCCCAGCATTTT.

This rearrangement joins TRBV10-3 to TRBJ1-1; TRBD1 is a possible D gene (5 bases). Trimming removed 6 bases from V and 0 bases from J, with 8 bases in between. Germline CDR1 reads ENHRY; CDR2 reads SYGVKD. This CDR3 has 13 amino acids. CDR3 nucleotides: TGTGCCATCAGGCAGGGCCTGAACACTGAAGCTTTCTTT. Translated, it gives CAIRQGLNTEAFF.